The 30 T cell receptor beta chains below come from one sample, sequenced in a study of CD8+ T cells in alopecia areata. Once RNA had been extracted, it was reverse transcribed into cDNA to act as the sequencing template. The assay was immunoSEQ multiplex PCR, and TCRdb's table has in-frame clones only and misses some. The sample holds approximately 300,000 clones, and no clone turns up only once. The study sorted pooled cutaneous lymph node cells by CD4, CD8alpha, NKG2D, NKG2ACE and other markers. Sequenced input: CD4+ T cells sorted from a lymph node. These receptors came from a C3H/HeJ mouse with alopecia areata. The mouse line has the MHC haplotype H2-k.

Worth noting for this clone: Germline and genes here are mouse. The CDR3 end is not reached by the read, which stops 4 residues before it; the germline J gene fills it in. The chain employs TRBV5 and TRBJ2-5; 10 positions agree with TRBD2. Germline V gene lookup returns CDR1 LGHNA and CDR2 YNLKQL (reference sequence). V shed 0 bases, J shed 0 bases, and the junction held 3 bases outside the gene matches. The CDR3 covers 17 residues. CDR3 residues: CASSQDTLGGNQDTQYF. The covered CDR3 bases are TGTGCCAGCAGCCAAGATACACTGGGGGGGAACCAAGAC.

This clone was seen more than once but under ten times. These gene names are mouse names. The CDR3 spells CASSDAPGLYEQYF. The sequenced CDR3 bases are TGTGCCAGCAGTGATGCACCTGGCCTCTAT. The chain links TRBV13-1 to TRBJ2-7; no definite D call. With the read ending 4 residues before the CDR3 end, the germline J gene is used to fill in that end. The germline CDR1 and CDR2 sequences are NSHNY and SYGAGN. The CDR3 is made up of 14 amino acids. The V gene lost 0 bases and the J gene lost 3 bases, with 10 bases spanning the gap.

Regarding this clone: Gene names and germline refer to mouse. The read finishes 4 residues shy of the CDR3 end, and the germline J gene is used to complete it. The V call is TRBV19, the J call TRBJ2-1, with D possibly being TRBD1 (6 bases). The CDR3 sequence is 13 residues long. Trimming took off 5 bases at V and 3 bases at J, with 9 bases between the two ends. The V gene's germline CDR1 is FNHDT and CDR2 SITEND (reference sequence). CDR3 DNA, as far as it was read: TGTGCCAGCAGCACAGGGTTCTATGCT. Residues: CASSTGFYA. The CDR3 in its entirety is CASSTGFYAEQFF.

In the case of this clone: The gene names here belong to mouse. Other DNA sequences within the sample encode an identical CDR3. The DNA read from the CDR3 is TGCACCTGCAGCGGTGGACAGACA. This gives the protein CTCSGGQT. The full CDR3 reads CTCSGGQTEVFF. The rearrangement uses TRBV1 and TRBJ1-1; the D gene is possibly TRBD1 (6 bases). The read terminates 4 residues ahead of where the CDR3 ends, so the germline J gene completes it. CDR1 NSQYPW and CDR2 LRSPGD come from the germline V gene (reference sequence). CDR3 length: 12 amino acids.

About this clone itself: Genes and germline are mouse. Sequencing ends 4 residues short of the CDR3 end; the germline J gene provides the rest. Different DNA sequences within this sample yield the same CDR3. The chain carries TRBV13-1 and TRBJ2-2, with 11 bases lining up with TRBD1. This CDR3 has 14 amino acids. Per germline, CDR1 NSHNY and CDR2 SYGAGN. V was clipped by 9 bases and J by 0 bases; unmatched bases: 1. The sequenced part of the CDR3 DNA is TGTGCCACGGGACAGGGGGCAAACACCGGG. It yields the protein CATGQGANTG. The entire CDR3 is CATGQGANTGQLYF.

The sample holds a few counts of this clone. These gene names are mouse names. Read sequence stops 4 residues before the CDR3 end, and the germline J gene provides the missing end. Other DNA sequences within the sample encode an identical CDR3. This rearrangement joins TRBV13-3 to TRBJ1-1; the D gene is possibly TRBD1 (5 bases). There are 14 residues in the CDR3. The V end was cut by 2 bases, the J end by 3 bases, with 11 bases between. From germline, CDR1 is NNHDY and CDR2 SYVADS. The CDR3 reads CASSERGRDTEVFF. The CDR3 DNA, read in part, is TGTGCCAGCAGTGAGAGGGGTCGGGACACA.

Worth noting for this clone: Any gene name here is a mouse gene name. CDR3 loop: CASSWGGFYAEQFF. The sequenced part of the CDR3 DNA is TGTGCCAGCAGCTGGGGGGGCTTCTATGCT. The chain is built from TRBV13-3 and TRBJ2-1; 10 bases map to TRBD2. The DNA ends 4 residues before the CDR3 does, and the rest of the CDR3 is filled in from the germline J gene. CDR1 NNHDY and CDR2 SYVADS come from the germline V gene. V dropped 5 bases and J dropped 3; count of bases not matched to a gene: 2. This CDR3 region has 14 residues.

About this clone: All gene names here are mouse names. The sample has other DNA sequences that encode this CDR3 too. The CDR3 sequence is CASSRDRGGNTEVFF. CDR3 DNA (partial): TGTGCCAGCAGTCGGGACAGGGGAGGGAACACA. J is TRBJ1-1 and V is TRBV19, with TRBD1 matching 10 bases. The sequenced fragment ends 4 residues before the CDR3 boundary, so the rest is inferred from the germline J gene. The CDR3 runs to 15 residues. Looked up from germline, CDR1 is FNHDT and CDR2 is SITEND (reference sequence). After removal of 4 bases from V and 1 base from J, the junction contained 4 bases not matched to a gene.

This clone has just a few counts. The listed genes are named as in mouse. The sequenced fragment ends 4 residues before the CDR3 boundary, so the rest is inferred from the germline J gene. The chain joins TRBV19 to TRBJ1-2, with a weak D call TRBD1 (6 bases). The CDR3 is made up of 14 amino acids. V gave up 4 bases and J gave up 0 bases, with 10 bases separating them. Germline lookup yields CDR1 FNHDT and CDR2 SITEND (reference sequence). The CDR3 region is CASSLQGSNSDYTF. Partial CDR3 DNA: TGTGCCAGCAGTCTACAGGGCTCAAACTCC. Full variable domain (outside the CDR3, taken from reference TRBV19 and TRBJ1-2): GGIITQTPKFLIGQEGQKLTLKCQQNFNHDTMYWYRQDSGKGLRLIYYSITENDLQKGDLSEGYDASREKKSSFSLTVTSAQKNEMAVFLCASSLQGSNSDYTFGSGTRLLVI.

As regards this clone: The germline and genes are mouse ones. The read is 4 residues too short to cover the CDR3 end, so that end is filled in from the germline J gene. The chain couples TRBV5 to TRBJ2-3; tentatively, D is TRBD2 (6 bases). This CDR3 spans 17 amino acids. Deletions cut 0 bases from V and 0 bases from J, with 13 bases between. Germline-derived CDR1 and CDR2 are LGHNA and YNLKQL (reference sequence). CDR3 sequence reads: CASSQEAGWGSAETLYF. Incomplete CDR3 DNA: TGTGCCAGCAGCCAAGAAGCGGGCTGGGGTAGTGCAGAA.

To note about this clone: The genes and germline here are from mouse. CDR3 protein: CASKDWGGNTGQLYF. CDR3 bases read: TGTGCCAGCAAGGACTGGGGGGGCAACACCGGG. The chain has TRBV13-1 and TRBJ2-2; TRBD2 aligns across 13 bases. The observed sequence ends 4 residues before the CDR3 terminus, with the missing tail filled in from the germline J gene. V trimming: 6 bases; J trimming: 2 bases; junction bases outside the gene matches: 1. This CDR3 has 15 amino acids. Germline lookup yields CDR1 NSHNY and CDR2 SYGAGN.

In regard to this clone: Gene names are the mouse ones. Read coverage stops 4 residues before the CDR3 terminus; the germline J gene supplies the remainder. This same CDR3 is encoded by further DNA sequences in the sample. J is TRBJ1-2 and V is TRBV31; TRBD1 matches 10 bases. Germline V gene lookup returns CDR1 GKSSPN and CDR2 SITVG. The CDR3 has 14 amino acids. V was clipped by 3 bases and J by 3 bases; unmatched bases: 4. The CDR3 reads CAWRPGQGYSDYTF. Partial CDR3 DNA: TGTGCCTGGAGGCCGGGACAGGGGTACTCC.

This clone appeared a few times. Genes and germline are mouse. The read halts 4 residues ahead of the CDR3 end, with the missing end drawn from the germline J gene. This chain links TRBV31 with TRBJ2-1; D unresolved. This CDR3 has 12 amino acids. The ends were cut back, 4 bases at V and 1 base at J, with 5 bases in the middle. The germline CDR1 and CDR2 sequences are GKSSPN and SITVG. The DNA read from the CDR3 is TGTGCCTGGACACAGAACTATGCT. It yields the protein CAWTQNYA. Given in full, the CDR3 is CAWTQNYAEQFF.

As to this clone: Mouse germline and gene names are used. The read terminates 4 residues ahead of where the CDR3 ends, so the germline J gene completes it. This chain connects TRBV13-3 to TRBJ1-2, with D perhaps TRBD1 (6 bases). The V gene's germline CDR1 is NNHDY and CDR2 SYVADS. The CDR3 totals 15 residues. V was pared by 2 bases and J by 3 bases, with 14 bases between. CDR3 amino acids: CASSEGGLGDSDYTF. The sequenced part of the CDR3 DNA is TGTGCCAGCAGTGAAGGGGGGCTCGGGGACTCC.

In its sample, this clone was seen a few times. Gene names and germline match the mouse. Read data end 4 residues before the CDR3 end; the end is taken from the germline J gene. This specimen includes other DNA sequences encoding the same CDR3. The chain joins TRBV1 to TRBJ2-1, with 8 bases aligning to TRBD1. The CDR3 contains 15 residues. The germline CDR1 and CDR2 sequences are NSQYPW and LRSPGD (reference sequence). J gave up 0 bases and V 5 bases, and 3 bases lay outside the gene matches. The sequenced part of the CDR3 DNA is TGCACCTGCAGTCCCGGGACAGGTAACTATGCT. Translating it yields CTCSPGTGNYA. The CDR3 reads in full as CTCSPGTGNYAEQFF.

In the case of this clone: Here the gene names and germline are mouse. From the germline J gene comes the end of the CDR3, since the read stops 4 residues before it. The rearrangement joins TRBV19 to TRBJ2-3, with a possible D match to TRBD2 (5 bases). Germline-derived CDR1 and CDR2 are FNHDT and SITEND (reference sequence). The CDR3 sequence is 14 residues long. Trimming took 2 bases from V and 0 from J, leaving 7 bases between them. CDR3 DNA, as far as it was read: TGTGCCAGCAGTATCTGGGATAGTGCAGAA. Its translation: CASSIWDSAE. The full CDR3 is CASSIWDSAETLYF.

The table lists this clone with a few counts. Mouse gene names apply. The read terminates 4 residues before the CDR3 end, so the remaining end is supplied by the germline J gene. The genes are TRBV13-2 and TRBJ2-3; 10 bases are a match to TRBD2. The germline V gene has CDR1 NNHNN and CDR2 SYGAGS (reference sequence). The CDR3 is made up of 16 amino acids. Germline trimming cut 0 bases from V and 1 base from J; bases unmatched to any gene: 2. CDR3 DNA (partial): TGTGCCAGCGGTGATGCTGACTGGGGGGGTGCAGAA. It yields the protein CASGDADWGGAE. The CDR3 in its entirety is CASGDADWGGAETLYF.

Concerning this clone itself: The germline and genes are mouse ones. The read finishes 4 residues shy of the CDR3 end, and the germline J gene is used to complete it. The rearrangement joins TRBV13-2 to TRBJ2-1; the D is unclear. Germline V gene sequence: CDR1 NNHNN, CDR2 SYGAGS (reference sequence). CDR3 size: 15 residues. The ends were cut back, 3 bases at V and 1 base at J, with 11 bases in the middle. This CDR3 is CASGAQRQNYAEQFF. Partial CDR3 DNA: TGTGCCAGCGGTGCCCAACGACAAAACTATGCT.

As concerns this clone: Gene names denote mouse genes. The CDR3 extends 4 residues past the end of the read, so its final part is completed from the germline J gene. V is TRBV5 and J is TRBJ2-5, with D maybe TRBD2 (7 bases). Germline lookup yields CDR1 LGHNA and CDR2 YNLKQL (reference sequence). This CDR3 has 15 amino acids. Here the CDR3 reads CASSHARGAEDTQYF. The DNA read from the CDR3 is TGTGCCAGCAGCCATGCCCGGGGGGCCGAGGAC.

This clone was picked up a small number of times. Mouse gene names and germline throughout. Read data end 4 residues before the CDR3 end; the end is taken from the germline J gene. The chain links TRBV13-2 to TRBJ2-1; 8 bases match TRBD2. The CDR3 has 16 residues. V shed 1 base and J 5 bases; nucleotides not matched to a gene: 8. The V gene's germline CDR1 is NNHNN and CDR2 SYGAGS (reference sequence). Here the CDR3 reads CASGDLRGGADAEQFF. CDR3 DNA, as far as it was read: TGTGCCAGCGGTGATCTCCGGGGGGGCGCGGATGCT.

Concerning this clone itself: Each gene name is a mouse one. The sequenced fragment ends 4 residues before the CDR3 boundary, so the rest is inferred from the germline J gene. The same CDR3 is also encoded by other DNA sequences in this sample. V usage is TRBV12-1 and J usage is TRBJ1-2; perhaps TRBD1 as D (5 bases). The germline V gene has CDR1 SGHSN and CDR2 HYEKVE. The CDR3 has 14 amino acids. V was shortened by 0 bases and J by 3 bases, with 10 bases between the two germline ends. The covered CDR3 bases are TGTGCCAGCTCTCTCTCGGGGGGAGACTCC. It translates to CASSLSGGDS. From start to end, the CDR3 is CASSLSGGDSDYTF.

The sample holds a few counts of this clone. Each gene name is a mouse one. The read terminates 4 residues ahead of where the CDR3 ends, so the germline J gene completes it. The chain links TRBV13-3 to TRBJ2-5, with TRBD1 identical over 7 bases. V lost 2 bases and J lost 3; bases outside the gene matches: 6. Germline CDR1 reads NNHDY; CDR2 reads SYVADS. This CDR3 comprises 15 residues. The CDR3 sequence is CASSEPGTVQDTQYF. Incomplete CDR3 DNA: TGTGCCAGCAGTGAGCCCGGGACAGTTCAAGAC.

A word on this clone: Here the gene names and germline are mouse. The sequence runs out 4 residues before the end of the CDR3; the remainder is reconstructed from the germline J gene. The chain is built from TRBV1 and TRBJ1-2; D might be TRBD1 (6 bases). In germline, CDR1 is NSQYPW, CDR2 LRSPGD (reference sequence). Trimming stripped 3 bases from V and 0 bases from J, with 11 bases between. The CDR3 consists of 15 residues. The CDR3 here is CTCSARAGANSDYTF. CDR3 bases read: TGCACCTGCAGTGCTCGGGCAGGGGCAAACTCC.

Worth noting for this clone: Genes and germline come from the mouse. Read coverage stops 4 residues before the CDR3 terminus; the germline J gene supplies the remainder. Other DNA sequences within the sample encode an identical CDR3. The V and J genes are TRBV19 and TRBJ2-3, with TRBD1 as a possible D gene (5 bases). This CDR3 has 15 amino acids. Germline CDR1 is FNHDT and CDR2 is SITEND (reference sequence). Deletions cut 2 bases from V and 0 bases from J, with 10 bases between. The CDR3 DNA, read in part, is TGTGCCAGCAGTATTCAGGGAACTAGTGCAGAA. Translated: CASSIQGTSAE. The entire CDR3 is CASSIQGTSAETLYF.

This clone came up a few times. Gene names refer to mouse genes. The read ends 4 residues early relative to the CDR3; the germline J gene fills the gap. This sample includes further DNA sequences coding for the same CDR3. The chain couples TRBV13-2 to TRBJ2-7; 11 positions match TRBD2. The CDR3 is made up of 15 amino acids. The V gene's germline CDR1 is NNHNN and CDR2 SYGAGS (reference sequence). The sequenced part of the CDR3 DNA is TGTGCCAGCGGTGATTCCGGGACTGGGGGATAT. Encoded protein: CASGDSGTGGY. In full, the CDR3 is CASGDSGTGGYEQYF.

As to this clone: Gene names and germline match the mouse. The read terminates 4 residues ahead of where the CDR3 ends, so the germline J gene completes it. The V call is TRBV5, the J call TRBJ2-5; TRBD2 matches at 8 bases. The CDR3 length is 16 residues. Germline-derived CDR1 and CDR2 are LGHNA and YNLKQL (reference sequence). CDR3 protein: CASSQDPSGGRDTQYF. Partial CDR3 DNA: TGTGCCAGCAGCCAAGACCCCTCTGGGGGGAGGGAC.

This clone showed up just a few times. Germline and genes: mouse. The read gets to within 4 residues of the CDR3 end, and the germline J gene fills in the rest. This chain joins TRBV4 and TRBJ2-4; tentatively, D is TRBD1 (5 bases). Germline V gene data show CDR1 as LGHDT and CDR2 as YNNKQL (reference sequence). Between the trimmed V and J ends, which lost 6 bases and 0 bases, there was a span of 10 bases. The CDR3 contains 14 residues. The part of the CDR3 DNA that was read is TGTGCCAGCAGACGGACATCTAGTCAAAAC. This sequence encodes CASRRTSSQN. The whole CDR3 protein reads CASRRTSSQNTLYF.

As concerns this clone: Here the gene names and germline are mouse. The read is 4 residues too short to cover the CDR3 end, so that end is filled in from the germline J gene. The chain is built from TRBV13-3 and TRBJ2-7; 9 nucleotides agree with TRBD2. CDR1 is NNHDY, CDR2 SYVADS, per germline. The CDR3 length is 15 residues. The covered CDR3 bases are TGTGCCAGCAGTGTCTGGGGGGGGGCACTGTAT. It is translated as CASSVWGGALY. The full CDR3 protein is CASSVWGGALYEQYF.

With respect to this clone: The germline and genes are mouse ones. The read stops 4 residues short of the end of the CDR3; the missing end is completed from the germline J gene. The J gene is TRBJ2-2, the V gene TRBV19; 11 nucleotides agree with TRBD2. Germline values: CDR1 FNHDT, CDR2 SITEND (reference sequence). CDR3 length equals 16 residues. J was trimmed by 4 bases and V by 2 bases; bases with no gene match: 4. This CDR3 reads CASSIRDWGSTGQLYF. Partial CDR3 DNA: TGTGCCAGCAGTATCCGGGACTGGGGGTCCACCGGG.

This clone was seen more than once but under ten times. Gene names are the mouse ones. The CDR3 bases that were read are TGTGCCAGCAGCCACGACAGAAACTATGCT. Translation: CASSHDRNYA. The complete CDR3 reads CASSHDRNYAEQFF. The V call is TRBV5, the J call TRBJ2-1; maybe TRBD1 (5 bases). The sequenced fragment ends 4 residues before the CDR3 boundary, so the rest is inferred from the germline J gene. The CDR3 loop spans 14 amino acids. The germline V and J ends were trimmed by 3 bases and 1 base, with 7 bases remaining between them. CDR1 is LGHNA and CDR2 is YNLKQL in the germline V gene (reference sequence).